Detailed here is one T cell receptor beta chain. These data originate in a study of shared clonotypes between healthy human individuals. Germline CDR1 SGDLS, CDR2 YYNGEE. V was pared by 4 bases and J by 3 bases, with 3 bases of the junction left unmatched. The CDR3 has 15 residues. Several immunoSEQ plates held equal portions of the genomic DNA taken from each subset. Only in-frame clones appear in the TCRdb table, and some are missing; sequencing was by immunoSEQ multiplex PCR. The table lists millions of clones, 85% to 95% of them singletons. Sample: naive CD4+ T cells sorted from blood. Subset given: CD45RA+ positively selected. The clonotype comes from a man aged 18 to 29 in good health. This sequence joins TRBV9 and TRBJ2-3, with TRBD2 matching over 12 bases. The CDR3 here is CASSLAGGVTDTQYF. In DNA form, the CDR3 reads TGTGCCAGCAGCCTAGCGGGGGGGGTAACAGATACGCAGTATTTT.